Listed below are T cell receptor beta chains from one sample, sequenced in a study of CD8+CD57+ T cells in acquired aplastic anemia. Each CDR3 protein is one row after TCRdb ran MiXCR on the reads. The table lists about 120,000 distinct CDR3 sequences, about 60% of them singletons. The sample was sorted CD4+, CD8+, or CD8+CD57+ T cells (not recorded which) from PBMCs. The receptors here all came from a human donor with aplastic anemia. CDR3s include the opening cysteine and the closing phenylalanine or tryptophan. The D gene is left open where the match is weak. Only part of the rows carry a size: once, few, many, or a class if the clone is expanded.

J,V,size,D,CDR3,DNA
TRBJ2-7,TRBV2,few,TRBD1,CASRDRGSPYEQYF,TGTGCCAGCAGGGACAGGGGGTCCCCCTACGAGCAGTACTTC
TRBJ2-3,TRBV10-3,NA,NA,CASSSSPGGTDTQYF,TGTGCCAGCAGTTCATCCCCGGGGGGCACAGATACGCAGTATTTT
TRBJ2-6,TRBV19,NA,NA,CASSIMISGANVLTF,TGTGCCAGTAGTATAATGATCTCTGGGGCCAACGTCCTGACTTTC
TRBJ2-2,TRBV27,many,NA,CASRRTGELFF,TGTGCCAGCAGACGAACCGGGGAGCTGTTTTTT
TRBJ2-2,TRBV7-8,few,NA,CASSLPPMAGELFF,TGTGCCAGCAGCTTACCCCCTATGGCCGGGGAGCTGTTTTTT
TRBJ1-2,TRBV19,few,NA,CASSIDGRRNYGYTF,TGTGCCAGTAGTATAGACGGCAGACGTAACTATGGCTACACCTTC
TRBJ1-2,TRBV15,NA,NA,CATSARTTGIAYGYTF,TGTGCCACCAGCGCTAGGACAACAGGGATTGCCTATGGCTACACCTTC
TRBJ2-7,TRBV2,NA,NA,CASSELYEQYF,TGTGCCAGCAGTGAGTTGTACGAGCAGTACTTC
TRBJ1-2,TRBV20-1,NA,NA,CSARDQRGNYGYTF,TGCAGTGCTAGAGATCAACGGGGGAACTATGGCTACACCTTC
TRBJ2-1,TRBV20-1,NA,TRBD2,CSATGLAGGNEQSF,TGCAGTGCAACGGGACTAGCGGGAGGTAATGAGCAGTCCTTC
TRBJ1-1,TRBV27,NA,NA,CASSSPATEAFF,TGTGCCAGCAGTTCCCCGGCTACTGAAGCTTTCTTT
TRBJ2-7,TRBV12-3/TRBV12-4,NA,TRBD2,CASSFGTSGVKQYF,TGTGCCAGCAGTTTCGGGACTAGCGGGGTTAAGCAGTACTTC
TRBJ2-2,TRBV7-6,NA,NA,CASSFQDSDTGELFF,TGTGCCAGCAGCTTTCAGGACAGTGACACCGGGGAGCTGTTTTTT
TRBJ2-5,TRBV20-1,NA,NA,CSARVGSQETQYF,TGCAGTGCTAGAGTCGGCTCCCAAGAGACCCAGTACTTC
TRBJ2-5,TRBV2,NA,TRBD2,CASSEWGTSVETQYF,TGTGCCAGCAGTGAATGGGGGACTAGCGTAGAGACCCAGTACTTC
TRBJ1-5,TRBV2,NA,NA,CASSELTGTNQPQHF,TGTGCCAGCAGTGAATTGACGGGGACCAATCAGCCCCAGCATTTT
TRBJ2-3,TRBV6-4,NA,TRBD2,CASSDPGGQVTDTQYF,TGTGCCAGCAGTGACCCGGGGGGGCAAGTCACAGATACGCAGTATTTT
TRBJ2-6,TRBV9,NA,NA,CASSVGGPGTGANVLTF,TGTGCCAGCAGCGTAGGGGGCCCAGGGACGGGGGCCAACGTCCTGACTTTC
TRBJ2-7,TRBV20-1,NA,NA,CSAKEGPYEQYF,TGCAGTGCTAAGGAGGGACCCTACGAGCAGTACTTC
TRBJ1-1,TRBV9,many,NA,CASSPRDTEAFF,TGTGCCAGCAGCCCCCGTGACACTGAAGCTTTCTTT
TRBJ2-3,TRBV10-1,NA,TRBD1,CATRKRGLTDTQYF,TGCGCCACCCGAAAGAGGGGGCTCACAGATACGCAGTATTTT
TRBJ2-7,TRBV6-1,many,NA,CASSAGYEQYF,TGTGCCAGCAGCGCAGGGTACGAGCAGTACTTC
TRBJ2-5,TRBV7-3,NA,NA,CASSQGGLAQETQYF,TGTGCCAGCAGCCAGGGGGGGCTAGCTCAAGAGACCCAGTACTTC
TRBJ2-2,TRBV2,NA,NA,CASNDATGELFF,TGTGCCAGCAACGACGCCACCGGGGAGCTGTTTTTT
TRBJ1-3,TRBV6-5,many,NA,CASSLGEGNTIYF,TGTGCCAGCAGTTTGGGGGAAGGAAACACCATATATTTT
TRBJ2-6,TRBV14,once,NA,CASSRTTKIDPGQAGANVLTF,TGTGCCAGCAGCCGTACAACAAAGATTGACCCAGGGCAAGCTGGGGCCAACGTCCTGACTTTC
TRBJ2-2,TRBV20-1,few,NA,CSASSGTGELFF,TGCAGTGCTAGCTCGGGCACCGGGGAGCTGTTTTTT
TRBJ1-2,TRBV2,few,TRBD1,CASSQQGAQSYGYTF,TGTGCCAGCAGTCAACAGGGGGCGCAGAGCTATGGCTACACCTTC
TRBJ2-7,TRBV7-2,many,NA,CASSPANDVGTYEQYF,TGTGCCAGCAGCCCAGCTAATGATGTGGGGACCTACGAGCAGTACTTC
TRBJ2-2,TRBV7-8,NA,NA,CASATGGGNTGELFF,TGTGCCAGCGCCACCGGGGGCGGCAACACCGGGGAGCTGTTTTTT
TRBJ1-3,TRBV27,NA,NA,CASSGPGRGNTIYF,TGTGCCAGCAGTGGACCGGGACGAGGAAACACCATATATTTT
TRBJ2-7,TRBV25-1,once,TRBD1,CASSLAGTGNSHEQYF,TGTGCCAGCAGTTTAGCCGGGACAGGTAATTCCCACGAGCAGTACTTC
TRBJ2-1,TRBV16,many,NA,CASSVDNEQFF,TGTGCCAGCAGCGTCGACAATGAGCAGTTCTTC
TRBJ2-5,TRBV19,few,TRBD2,CASSVGGETQYF,TGTGCCAGTTCGGTGGGAGGGGAGACCCAGTACTTC
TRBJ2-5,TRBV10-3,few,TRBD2,CASSSGLAVQETQYF,TGTGCCAGCAGTTCGGGACTAGCGGTTCAAGAGACCCAGTACTTC
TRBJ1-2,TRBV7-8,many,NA,CASSSDSGDYGYTF,TGTGCCAGCAGCTCCGACAGCGGAGATTATGGCTACACCTTC
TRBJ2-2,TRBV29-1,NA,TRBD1,CSALGQGGDAGELFF,TGCAGCGCCCTCGGACAGGGGGGGGACGCCGGGGAGCTGTTTTTT